This TCR beta chain came from a study of OX40 agonist ivuxolimab in advanced cancers. As for the study in general: Earlier treatment with anti-PD-1, anti-PD-L1 or anti-CTLA-4 was permitted, and over 35% had received some. One patient with hepatocellular carcinoma and two with cutaneous melanoma, three in all, had partial responses.

The germline V and J ends were trimmed by 0 bases and 2 bases, with 11 bases remaining between them. In germline, CDR1 is KGHSH, CDR2 LQKENI. The CDR3 length is 16 residues. The data were produced by immunoSEQ multiplex PCR, yet TCRdb's version contains in-frame clones alone and is incomplete. The table records about 58,000 clones, about 85% of them present only once. The source was CD4+ or CD8+ T cells sorted from blood, collected in a trial of the OX40 agonist ivuxolimab. This clonotype was sampled from an adult with an advanced solid tumor such as melanoma, head and neck, liver or kidney cancer. The chain uses TRBV18 and TRBJ1-3, with D possibly matching TRBD1 (5 bases). The CDR3 sequence: CASSPPLLGAGNTIYF. CDR3 nucleotides: TGTGCCAGCTCACCACCGTTGCTAGGGGCTGGAAACACCATATATTTT.